These 4 T cell receptor beta chains were all obtained from the same sample, sequenced in a study of blood T cell repertoires in COVID-19. Sequencing used immunoSEQ multiplex PCR; TCRdb keeps in-frame clones, though not all of them. This table has 250,000 to 350,000 clones, about 86% appearing once. The sample comprised peripheral blood. The receptors come from a woman aged 25 to 39 who had recovered from COVID-19.

The gene calls are TRBV9 and TRBJ2-7; 12 nucleotides align to TRBD2. The CDR3 spans 18 residues. Germline V gives CDR1 SGDLS, CDR2 YYNGEE. V shed 2 bases, J shed 6 bases, and the junction held 15 bases outside the gene matches. In DNA form, the CDR3 reads TGTGCCAGCAGCGTTGGGACTAGCGGGCCCCGGAGCGAAGGCGAGCAGTACTTC. Encoded protein: CASSVGTSGPRSEGEQYF.

The chain links TRBV27 to TRBJ2-3; 15 bases fit TRBD2. Germline V gene sequence: CDR1 MNHEY, CDR2 SMNVEV (reference sequence). This CDR3 contains 14 residues. Trimming removed 4 bases from V and 13 bases from J; junction bases left unmatched: 6. CDR3 protein: CASSSGTSGRSEYF. The CDR3 DNA reads TGTGCCAGCAGTTCGGGGACTAGCGGGAGGTCAGAGTATTTT.

The rearrangement uses TRBV28 and TRBJ2-5, with a weak D call TRBD1 (5 bases). V lost 5 bases and J lost 2, with 12 bases in between. CDR1 and CDR2 from the germline V gene are MDHEN and SYDVKM. CDR3 size: 14 residues. The CDR3 loop reads CASSIGQKQETQYF. CDR3 DNA: TGTGCCAGCAGTATCGGACAAAAACAAGAGACCCAGTACTTC. Together with reference TRBV28 and TRBJ2-5, the CDR3 gives the full variable domain: DVKVTQSSRYLVKRTGEKVFLECVQDMDHENMFWYRQDPGLGLRLIYFSYDVKMKEKGDIPEGYSVSREKKERFSLILESASTNQTSMYLCASSIGQKQETQYFGPGTRLLVL.

The V gene is TRBV9, the J gene TRBJ2-2; 7 positions agree with TRBD2. CDR3 length: 15 residues. J gave up 7 bases and V 2 bases, and 8 bases lay outside the gene matches. Germline V CDR1 and CDR2: SGDLS, YYNGEE. CDR3 loop: CASSVASGGIGELFF. In DNA, the CDR3 is TGTGCCAGCAGCGTTGCTAGCGGAGGTATCGGGGAGCTGTTTTTT.